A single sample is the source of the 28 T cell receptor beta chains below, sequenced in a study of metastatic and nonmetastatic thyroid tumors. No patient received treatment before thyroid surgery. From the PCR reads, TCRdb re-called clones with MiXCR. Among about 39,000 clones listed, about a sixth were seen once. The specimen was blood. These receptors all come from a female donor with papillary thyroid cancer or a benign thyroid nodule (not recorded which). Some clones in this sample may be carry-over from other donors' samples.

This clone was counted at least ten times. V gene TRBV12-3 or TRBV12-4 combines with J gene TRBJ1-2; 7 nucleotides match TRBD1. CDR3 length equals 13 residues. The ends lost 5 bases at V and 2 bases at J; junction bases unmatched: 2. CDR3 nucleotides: TGTGCCAGCAGTCTACAGGGGAACTATGGCTACACCTTC. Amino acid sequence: CASSLQGNYGYTF.

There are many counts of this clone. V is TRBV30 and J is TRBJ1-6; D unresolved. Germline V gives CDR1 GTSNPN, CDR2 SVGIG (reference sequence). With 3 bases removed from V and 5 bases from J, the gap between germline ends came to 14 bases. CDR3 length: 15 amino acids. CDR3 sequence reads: CAWSPGGSHNSPLHF. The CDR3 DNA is TGTGCCTGGAGCCCGGGCGGGAGTCATAATTCACCCCTCCACTTT.

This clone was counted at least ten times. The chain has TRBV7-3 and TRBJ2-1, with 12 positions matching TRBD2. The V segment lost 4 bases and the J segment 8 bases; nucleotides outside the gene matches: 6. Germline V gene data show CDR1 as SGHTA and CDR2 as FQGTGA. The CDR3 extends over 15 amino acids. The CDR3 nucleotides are TGTGCCAGCAGCTCTAGCGGGGGGGCGAACTATGAGCAGTTCTTC. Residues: CASSSSGGANYEQFF.

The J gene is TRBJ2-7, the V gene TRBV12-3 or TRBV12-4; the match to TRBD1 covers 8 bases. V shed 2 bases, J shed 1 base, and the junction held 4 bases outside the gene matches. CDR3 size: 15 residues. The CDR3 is CASSLRGQASYEQYF. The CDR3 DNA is TGTGCCAGCAGTTTAAGGGGACAGGCTTCCTACGAGCAGTACTTC.

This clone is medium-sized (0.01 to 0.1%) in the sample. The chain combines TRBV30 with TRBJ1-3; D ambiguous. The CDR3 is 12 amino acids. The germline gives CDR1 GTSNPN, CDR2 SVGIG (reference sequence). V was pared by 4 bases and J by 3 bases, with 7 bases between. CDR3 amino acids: CAWKGDGNTIYF. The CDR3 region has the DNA TGTGCCTGGAAGGGAGATGGAAACACCATATATTTT.

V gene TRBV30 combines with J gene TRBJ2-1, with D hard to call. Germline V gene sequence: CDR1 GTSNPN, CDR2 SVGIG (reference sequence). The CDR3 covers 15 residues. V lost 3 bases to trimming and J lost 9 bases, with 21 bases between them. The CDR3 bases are TGTGCCTGGAGCAACCAGGAAATCCTGTTTCCTGAGCAGTTCTTC. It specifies CAWSNQEILFPEQFF.

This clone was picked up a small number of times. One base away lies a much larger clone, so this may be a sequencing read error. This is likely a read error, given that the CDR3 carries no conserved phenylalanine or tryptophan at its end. The CDR3 loop is CSVEDRASGANVLTL. CDR3 sequence (DNA): TGCAGCGTTGAAGATCGAGCCTCTGGGGCCAACGTCCTGACTTTG. The chain has TRBV29-1 and TRBJ2-6, with unresolved D. The CDR3 is 15 residues long. Germline assignment: CDR1 SQVTM and CDR2 ANQGSEA. V lost 0 bases and J lost 0, with 6 bases in between.

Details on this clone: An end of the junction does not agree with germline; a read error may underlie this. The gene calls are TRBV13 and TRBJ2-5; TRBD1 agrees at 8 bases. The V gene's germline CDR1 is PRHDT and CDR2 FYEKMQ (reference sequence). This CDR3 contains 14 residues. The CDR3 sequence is CSSSPDRVQETQYF. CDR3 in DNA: TGTTCCAGCAGCCCGGACAGGGTCCAAGAGACCCAGTACTTC.

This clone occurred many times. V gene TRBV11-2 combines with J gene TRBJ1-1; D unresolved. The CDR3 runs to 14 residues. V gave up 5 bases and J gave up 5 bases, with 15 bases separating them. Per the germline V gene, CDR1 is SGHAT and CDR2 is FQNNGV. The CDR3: CASSLSASATEAFF. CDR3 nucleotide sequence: TGTGCCAGCAGCCTCTCGGCAAGCGCGACTGAAGCTTTCTTT.

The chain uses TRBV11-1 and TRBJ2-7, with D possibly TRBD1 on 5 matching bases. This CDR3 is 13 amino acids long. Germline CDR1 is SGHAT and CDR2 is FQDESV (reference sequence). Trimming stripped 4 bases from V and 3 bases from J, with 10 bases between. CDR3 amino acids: CASSWKGDYEQYF. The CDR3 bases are TGTGCCAGCAGCTGGAAAGGGGACTACGAGCAGTACTTC.

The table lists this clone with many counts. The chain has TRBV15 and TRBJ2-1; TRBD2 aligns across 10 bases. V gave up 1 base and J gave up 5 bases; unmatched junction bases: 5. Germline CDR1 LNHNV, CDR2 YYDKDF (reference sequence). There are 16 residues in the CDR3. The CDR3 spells CATSRGAGGGNNEQFF. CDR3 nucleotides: TGTGCCACCAGCAGAGGAGCGGGAGGGGGGAACAATGAGCAGTTCTTC. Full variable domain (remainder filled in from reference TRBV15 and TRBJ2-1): DAMVIQNPRYQVTQFGKPVTLSCSQTLNHNVMYWYQQKSSQAPKLLFHYYDKDFNNEADTPDNFQSRRPNTSFCFLDIRSPGLGDTAMYLCATSRGAGGGNNEQFFGPGTRLTVL.

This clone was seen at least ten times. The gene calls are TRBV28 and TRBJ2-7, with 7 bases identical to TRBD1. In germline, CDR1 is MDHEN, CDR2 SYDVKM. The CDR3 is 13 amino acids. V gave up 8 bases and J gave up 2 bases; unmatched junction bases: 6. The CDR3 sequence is CASLQGFTYEQYF. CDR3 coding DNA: TGTGCCAGCTTACAGGGGTTCACCTACGAGCAGTACTTC.

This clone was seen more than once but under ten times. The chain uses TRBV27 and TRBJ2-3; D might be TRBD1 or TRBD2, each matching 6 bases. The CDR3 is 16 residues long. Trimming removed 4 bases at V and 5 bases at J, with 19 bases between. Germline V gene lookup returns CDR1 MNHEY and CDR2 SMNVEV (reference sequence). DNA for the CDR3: TGTGCCAGCAGTTACCGGGGGCCCTTATGGGGAGATACGCAGTATTTT. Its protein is CASSYRGPLWGDTQYF.

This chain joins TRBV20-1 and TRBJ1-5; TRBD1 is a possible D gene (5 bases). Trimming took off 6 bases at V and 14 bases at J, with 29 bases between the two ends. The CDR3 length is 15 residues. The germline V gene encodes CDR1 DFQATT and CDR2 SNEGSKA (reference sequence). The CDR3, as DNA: TGCAGTGCGACCGCAGGGTCCCAACTAAATCAGACCAAGCATTTT. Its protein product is CSATAGSQLNQTKHF.

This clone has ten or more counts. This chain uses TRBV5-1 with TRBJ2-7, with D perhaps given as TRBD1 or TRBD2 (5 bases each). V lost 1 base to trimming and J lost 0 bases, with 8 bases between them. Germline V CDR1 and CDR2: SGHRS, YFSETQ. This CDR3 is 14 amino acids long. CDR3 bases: TGCGCCAGCAGCTTGTGGGACGTCTCCTACGAGCAGTACTTC. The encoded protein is CASSLWDVSYEQYF.

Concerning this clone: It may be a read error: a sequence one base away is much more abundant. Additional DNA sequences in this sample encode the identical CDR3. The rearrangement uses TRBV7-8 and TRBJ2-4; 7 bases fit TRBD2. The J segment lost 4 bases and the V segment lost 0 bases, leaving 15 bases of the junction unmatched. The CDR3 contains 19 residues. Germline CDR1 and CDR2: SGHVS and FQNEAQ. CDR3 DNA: TGTGCCAGCAGCTTAGCCCCAGGAGGGGCACAACTAGCGAAAAACATTCAGTACTTC. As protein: CASSLAPGGAQLAKNIQYF. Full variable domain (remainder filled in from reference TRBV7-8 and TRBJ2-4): GAGVSQSPRYKVAKRGQDVALRCDPISGHVSLFWYQQALGQGPEFLTYFQNEAQLDKSGLPSDRFFAERPEGSVSTLKIQRTQQEDSAVYLCASSLAPGGAQLAKNIQYFGAGTRLSVL.

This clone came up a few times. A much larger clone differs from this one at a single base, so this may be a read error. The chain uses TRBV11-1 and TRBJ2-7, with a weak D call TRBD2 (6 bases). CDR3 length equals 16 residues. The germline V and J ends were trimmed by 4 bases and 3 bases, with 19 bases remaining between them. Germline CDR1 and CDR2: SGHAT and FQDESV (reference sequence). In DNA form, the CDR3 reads TGTGCCAGCAGCTCCGATTCTAGCGTGAGACGCTACGAGCAGTACTTC. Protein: CASSSDSSVRRYEQYF.

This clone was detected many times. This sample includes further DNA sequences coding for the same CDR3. CDR3 sequence reads: CASSLPTGTTGELFF. In DNA form, the CDR3 reads TGCGCCAGCAGCCTACCGACAGGGACCACCGGGGAGCTGTTTTTT. The V gene is TRBV5-1, the J gene TRBJ2-2; TRBD1 agrees at 7 bases. V trimming: 4 bases; J trimming: 4 bases; junction bases outside the gene matches: 7. Germline assignment: CDR1 SGHRS and CDR2 YFSETQ. CDR3 length: 15 residues.

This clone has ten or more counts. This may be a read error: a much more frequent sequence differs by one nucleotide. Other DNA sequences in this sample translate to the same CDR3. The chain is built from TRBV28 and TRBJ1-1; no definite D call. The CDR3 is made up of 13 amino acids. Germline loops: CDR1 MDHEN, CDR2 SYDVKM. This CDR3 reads CASSLTWDTEAFF. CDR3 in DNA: TGTGCTAGCAGTTTAACCTGGGACACTGAAGCTTTCTTT.

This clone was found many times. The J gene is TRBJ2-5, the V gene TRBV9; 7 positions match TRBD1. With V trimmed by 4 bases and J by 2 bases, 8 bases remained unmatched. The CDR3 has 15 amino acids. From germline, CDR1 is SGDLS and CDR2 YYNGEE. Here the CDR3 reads CASSPTGTHQETQYF. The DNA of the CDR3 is TGTGCCAGCAGCCCGACAGGGACCCATCAAGAGACCCAGTACTTC.

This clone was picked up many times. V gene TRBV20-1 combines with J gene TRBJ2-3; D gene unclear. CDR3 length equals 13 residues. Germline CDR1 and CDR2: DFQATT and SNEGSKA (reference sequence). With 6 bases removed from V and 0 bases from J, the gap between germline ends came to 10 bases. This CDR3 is CSAELGSTDTQYF. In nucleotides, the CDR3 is TGCAGTGCCGAGCTGGGCAGCACAGATACGCAGTATTTT.

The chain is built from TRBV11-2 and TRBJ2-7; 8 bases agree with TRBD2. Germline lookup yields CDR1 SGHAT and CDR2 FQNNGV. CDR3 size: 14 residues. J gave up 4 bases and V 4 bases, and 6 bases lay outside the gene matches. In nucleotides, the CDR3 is TGTGCCAGCAGCTATCAGCGGGAGATGTACGAGCAGTACTTC. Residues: CASSYQREMYEQYF.

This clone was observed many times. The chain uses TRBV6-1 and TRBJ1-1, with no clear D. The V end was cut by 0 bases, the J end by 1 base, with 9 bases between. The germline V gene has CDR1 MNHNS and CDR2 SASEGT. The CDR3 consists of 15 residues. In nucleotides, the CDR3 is TGTGCCAGCAGTGAAGCTAGGGTGGCGAACACTGAAGCTTTCTTT. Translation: CASSEARVANTEAFF.

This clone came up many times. The CDR3 DNA reads as TGTGCCAGCAGCCCGACAGGGGAGAACACCGGGGAGCTGTTTTTT. Protein sequence: CASSPTGENTGELFF. This rearrangement joins TRBV6-1 to TRBJ2-2; TRBD1 aligns across 8 bases. CDR3 length equals 15 residues. CDR1 and CDR2 from the germline V gene are MNHNS and SASEGT. J was trimmed by 1 base and V by 6 bases; bases with no gene match: 4.

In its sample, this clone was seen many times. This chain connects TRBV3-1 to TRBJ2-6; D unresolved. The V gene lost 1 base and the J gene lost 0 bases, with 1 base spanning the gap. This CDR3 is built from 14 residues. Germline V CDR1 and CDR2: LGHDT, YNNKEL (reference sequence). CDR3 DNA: TGTGCCAGCAGCCAAGGCTCTGGGGCCAACGTCCTGACTTTC. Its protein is CASSQGSGANVLTF.

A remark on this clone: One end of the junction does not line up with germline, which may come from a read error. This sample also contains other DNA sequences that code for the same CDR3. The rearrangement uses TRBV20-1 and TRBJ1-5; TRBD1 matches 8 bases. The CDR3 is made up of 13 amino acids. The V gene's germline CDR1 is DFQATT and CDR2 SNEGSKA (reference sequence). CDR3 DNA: TGCAGTGCTGGACAGGGTGGGGGACAGCCCCAACATTTT. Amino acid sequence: CSAGQGGGQPQHF.

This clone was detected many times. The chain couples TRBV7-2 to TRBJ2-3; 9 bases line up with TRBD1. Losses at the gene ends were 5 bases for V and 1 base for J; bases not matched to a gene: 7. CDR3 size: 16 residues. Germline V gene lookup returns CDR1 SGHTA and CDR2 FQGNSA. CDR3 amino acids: CASSRRDRVGTDTQYF. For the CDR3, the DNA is TGTGCCAGCAGCAGACGGGACAGGGTTGGCACAGATACGCAGTATTTT.

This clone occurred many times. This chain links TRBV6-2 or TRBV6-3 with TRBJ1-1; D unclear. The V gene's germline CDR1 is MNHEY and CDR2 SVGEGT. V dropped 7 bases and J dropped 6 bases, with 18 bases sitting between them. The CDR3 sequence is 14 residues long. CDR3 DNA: TGTGCCAGCAAGTCCCCGCCTGTAGACGCTGAAGCTTTCTTT. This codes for CASKSPPVDAEAFF.